This TCR beta chain was captured by sequencing in a study of blood T cell repertoires in COVID-19. Overall study context: Acute and convalescent COVID-19 specimens originated in the United States, Italy and Spain. The cDNA or gDNA used as material had been derived from T cells, B-cell-depleted T cells, or PBMCs.

Original handling: Amplification from reference gene primers served as the basis for estimated nucleated cell counts. Here immunoSEQ multiplex PCR was the method, and the copy in TCRdb shows in-frame clones only, minus some. V, J and clone size are taken as reported in that table, and D and trimming were inferred from the DNA itself. The table records approximately 290,000 clones, 87% of them present only once. Sequencing used peripheral blood. This receptor was taken from a man younger than 30 with active or convalescent COVID-19.

CDR3 sequence reads: CSVVTSGRGASYNEQFF. The CDR3 DNA follows: TGCAGCGTTGTGACCAGCGGGAGGGGGGCCTCCTACAATGAGCAGTTCTTC. The J gene is TRBJ2-1, the V gene TRBV29-1; 10 bases agree with TRBD2. With V trimmed by 4 bases and J by 0 bases, 9 bases remained unmatched. In germline, CDR1 is SQVTM, CDR2 ANQGSEA. This CDR3 is built from 17 residues.